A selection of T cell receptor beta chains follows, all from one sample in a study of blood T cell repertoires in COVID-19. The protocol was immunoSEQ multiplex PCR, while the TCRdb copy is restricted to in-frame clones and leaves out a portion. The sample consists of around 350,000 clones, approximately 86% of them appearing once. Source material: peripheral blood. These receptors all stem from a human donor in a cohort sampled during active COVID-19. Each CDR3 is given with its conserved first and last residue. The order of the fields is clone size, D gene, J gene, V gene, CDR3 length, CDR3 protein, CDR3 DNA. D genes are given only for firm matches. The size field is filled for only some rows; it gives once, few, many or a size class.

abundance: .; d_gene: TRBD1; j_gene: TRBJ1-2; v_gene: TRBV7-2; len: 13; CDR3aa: CASRPTGDYGYTF; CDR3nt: TGTGCCAGCAGGCCTACAGGGGACTATGGCTACACCTTC
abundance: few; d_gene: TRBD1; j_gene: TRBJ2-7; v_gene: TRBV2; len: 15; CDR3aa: CASSEHGDRGYEQYF; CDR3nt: TGTGCCAGCAGTGAACATGGGGACAGGGGTTACGAGCAGTACTTC
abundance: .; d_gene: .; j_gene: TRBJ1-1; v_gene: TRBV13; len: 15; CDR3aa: CASSSTQGWGTEAFF; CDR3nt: TGTGCCAGCAGCTCAACACAGGGTTGGGGCACTGAAGCTTTCTTT
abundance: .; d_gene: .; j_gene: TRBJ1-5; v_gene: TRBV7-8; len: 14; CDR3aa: CASSLAGEGQPQHF; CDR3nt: TGTGCCAGCAGCTTAGCAGGGGAAGGTCAGCCCCAGCATTTT
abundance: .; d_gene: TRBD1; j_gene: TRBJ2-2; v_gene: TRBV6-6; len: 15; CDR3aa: CASRSSTGSTGELFF; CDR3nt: TGTGCCAGCAGATCCTCGACAGGGTCTACCGGGGAGCTGTTTTTT
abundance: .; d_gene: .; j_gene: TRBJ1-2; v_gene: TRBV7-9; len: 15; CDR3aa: CASSLGGRFWYGYTF; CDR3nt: TGTGCCAGCAGCTTAGGGGGCCGATTTTGGTATGGCTACACCTTC
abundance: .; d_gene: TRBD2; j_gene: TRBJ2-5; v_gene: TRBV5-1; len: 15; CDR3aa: CASSLGAGGGETQYF; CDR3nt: TGCGCCAGCAGCTTGGGAGCGGGAGGAGGGGAGACCCAGTACTTC
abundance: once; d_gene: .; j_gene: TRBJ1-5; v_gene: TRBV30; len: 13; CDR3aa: CAWNRGSNQPQHF; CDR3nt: TGTGCCTGGAACAGAGGGAGCAATCAGCCCCAGCATTTT
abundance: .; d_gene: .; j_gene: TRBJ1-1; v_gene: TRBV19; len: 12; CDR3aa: CASSDTAAEAFF; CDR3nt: TGTGCCAGTAGTGACACAGCGGCTGAAGCTTTCTTT
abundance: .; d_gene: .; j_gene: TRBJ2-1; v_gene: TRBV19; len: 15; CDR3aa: CASSIGGGAGNEQFF; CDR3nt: TGTGCCAGTAGTATAGGGGGGGGCGCCGGCAATGAGCAGTTCTTC
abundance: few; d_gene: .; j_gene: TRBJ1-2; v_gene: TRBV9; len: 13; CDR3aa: CASSAGMNYGYTF; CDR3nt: TGTGCCAGCAGTGCAGGGATGAACTATGGCTACACCTTC
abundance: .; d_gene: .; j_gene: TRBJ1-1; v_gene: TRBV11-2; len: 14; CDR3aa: CASSLSSGGTEAFF; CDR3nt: TGTGCCAGCAGCCTCTCGAGCGGGGGCACTGAAGCTTTCTTT
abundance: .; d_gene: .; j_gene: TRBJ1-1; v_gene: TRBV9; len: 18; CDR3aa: CASSVSGGGGIVDTEAFF; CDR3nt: TGTGCCAGCAGCGTTTCGGGGGGTGGCGGGATAGTGGACACTGAAGCTTTCTTT
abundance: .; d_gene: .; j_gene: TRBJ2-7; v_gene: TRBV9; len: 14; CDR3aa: CASSVRGSSYEQYF; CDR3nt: TGTGCCAGCAGCGTACGGGGGAGTTCCTACGAGCAGTACTTC
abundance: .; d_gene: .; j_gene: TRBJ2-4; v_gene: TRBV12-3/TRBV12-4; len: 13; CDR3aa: CASSPHQLNIQYF; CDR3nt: TGTGCCAGCAGCCCTCACCAACTCAACATTCAGTACTTC
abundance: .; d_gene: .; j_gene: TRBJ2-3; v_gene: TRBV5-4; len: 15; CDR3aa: CASRRDALSPDTQYF; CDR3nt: TGTGCCAGCCGGCGGGACGCGCTTTCCCCAGATACGCAGTATTTT
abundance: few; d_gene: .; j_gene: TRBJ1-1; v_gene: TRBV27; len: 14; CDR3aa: CASRAQGGNTEAFF; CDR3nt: TGTGCCAGCAGGGCGCAGGGCGGGAACACTGAAGCTTTCTTT
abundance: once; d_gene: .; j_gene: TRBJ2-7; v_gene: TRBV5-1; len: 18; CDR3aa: CASSFPSSNQGKIHEQYF; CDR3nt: TGCGCCAGCAGCTTTCCTTCGTCTAATCAGGGGAAAATCCACGAGCAGTACTTC
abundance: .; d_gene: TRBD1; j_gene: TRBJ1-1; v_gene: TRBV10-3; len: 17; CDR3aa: CAMSPTGTGVPSDEAFF; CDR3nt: TGTGCCATGAGTCCTACCGGGACAGGGGTTCCTTCGGATGAAGCTTTCTTT
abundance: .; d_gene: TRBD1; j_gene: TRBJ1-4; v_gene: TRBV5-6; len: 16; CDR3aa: CASSLAGQGSHEKLFF; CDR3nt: TGTGCCAGCAGCTTGGCAGGACAGGGATCGCATGAAAAACTGTTTTTT
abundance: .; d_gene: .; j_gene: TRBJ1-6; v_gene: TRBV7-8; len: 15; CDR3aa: CASSLVGVNNSPLHF; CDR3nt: TGTGCCAGCAGCTTAGTCGGGGTTAATAATTCACCCCTCCACTTT
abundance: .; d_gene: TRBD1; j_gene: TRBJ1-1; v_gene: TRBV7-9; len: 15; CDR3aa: CASYLFITQGAEAFF; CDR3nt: TGTGCCAGCTACCTTTTTATAACACAGGGGGCTGAAGCTTTCTTT
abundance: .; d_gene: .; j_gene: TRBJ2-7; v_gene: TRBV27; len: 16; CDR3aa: CASSRQGGTEAYEQYF; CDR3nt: TGTGCCAGCAGTCGACAAGGGGGGACAGAGGCCTACGAGCAGTACTTC
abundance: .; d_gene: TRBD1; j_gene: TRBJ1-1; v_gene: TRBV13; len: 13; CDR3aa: CASSPRGWTEAFF; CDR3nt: TGTGCCAGCAGCCCCAGGGGGTGGACTGAAGCTTTCTTT
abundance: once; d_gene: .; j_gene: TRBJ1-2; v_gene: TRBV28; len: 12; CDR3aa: CASWGPNDGYTF; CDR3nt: TGTGCCTCTTGGGGGCCGAATGATGGCTACACCTTC
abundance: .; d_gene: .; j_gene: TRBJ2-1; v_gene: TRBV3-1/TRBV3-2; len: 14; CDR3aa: CASSQDTAESEQFF; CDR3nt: TGTGCCAGCAGCCAAGATACAGCGGAGAGTGAGCAGTTCTTC
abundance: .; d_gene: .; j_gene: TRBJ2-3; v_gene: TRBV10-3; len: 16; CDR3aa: CAISALSGGNTDTQYF; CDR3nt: TGTGCCATCAGCGCCCTTAGCGGTGGGAACACAGATACGCAGTATTTT
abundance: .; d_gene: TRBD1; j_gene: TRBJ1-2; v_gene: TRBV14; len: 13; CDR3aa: CASSQQGVYGYTF; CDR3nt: TGTGCCAGCAGCCAGCAGGGGGTATATGGCTACACCTTC
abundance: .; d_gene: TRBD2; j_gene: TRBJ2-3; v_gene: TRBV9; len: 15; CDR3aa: CASSASGATRDTQYF; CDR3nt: TGTGCCAGCAGCGCTAGCGGGGCGACGCGAGATACGCAGTATTTT
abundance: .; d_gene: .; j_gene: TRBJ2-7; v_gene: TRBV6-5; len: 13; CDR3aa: CASRDYWDGEQYF; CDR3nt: TGTGCCAGCAGGGACTACTGGGACGGGGAGCAGTACTTC
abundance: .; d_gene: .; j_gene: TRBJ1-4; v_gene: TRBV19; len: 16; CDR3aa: CASSRKLVTTNEKLFF; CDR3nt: TGTGCCAGTAGCAGGAAACTGGTGACAACTAATGAAAAACTGTTTTTT
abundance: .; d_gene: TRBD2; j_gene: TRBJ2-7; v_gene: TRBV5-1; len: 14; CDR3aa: CASSAGTSGYEQYF; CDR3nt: TGCGCCAGCAGCGCCGGGACTAGCGGCTACGAGCAGTACTTC
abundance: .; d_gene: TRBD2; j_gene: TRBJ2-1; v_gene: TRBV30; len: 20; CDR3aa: CAWSPSTTSGRTYSYNEQFF; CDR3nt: TGTGCCTGGAGCCCCTCCACGACTAGCGGGAGGACCTATTCCTACAATGAGCAGTTCTTC
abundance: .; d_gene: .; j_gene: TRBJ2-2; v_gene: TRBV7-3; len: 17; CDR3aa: CASSLRGGAPNTGELFF; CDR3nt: TGTGCCAGCAGCTTAAGAGGGGGGGCGCCGAACACCGGGGAGCTGTTTTTT
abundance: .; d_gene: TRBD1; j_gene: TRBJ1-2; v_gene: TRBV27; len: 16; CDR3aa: CASIPRLTGEDYGYTF; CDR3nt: TGTGCCAGCATCCCACGGCTGACAGGGGAGGACTATGGCTACACCTTC